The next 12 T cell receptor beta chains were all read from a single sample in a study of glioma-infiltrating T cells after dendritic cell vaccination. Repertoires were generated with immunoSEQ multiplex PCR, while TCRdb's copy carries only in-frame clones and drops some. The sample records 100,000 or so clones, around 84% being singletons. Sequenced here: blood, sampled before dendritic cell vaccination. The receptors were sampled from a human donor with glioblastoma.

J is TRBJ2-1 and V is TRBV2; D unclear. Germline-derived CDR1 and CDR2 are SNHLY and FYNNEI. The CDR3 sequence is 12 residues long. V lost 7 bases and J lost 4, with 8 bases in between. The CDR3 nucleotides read TGTGCCAGCACGCTAGATTACAATGAGCAGTTCTTC. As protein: CASTLDYNEQFF.

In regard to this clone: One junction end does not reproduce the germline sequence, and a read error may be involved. CDR3 protein: CASSQEALSNYGYTF. The CDR3 DNA follows: TGCGCCAGCAGCCAAGAAGCACTATCTAACTATGGCTACACCTTC. This chain connects TRBV5-4 to TRBJ1-2, with no clear D. CDR3 length: 15 residues. Germline CDR1 is SGHNT and CDR2 is YYREEE (reference sequence). Combining the CDR3 with reference TRBV5-4 and TRBJ1-2 gives the whole variable domain ETGVTQSPTHLIKTRGQQVTLRCSSQSGHNTVSWYQQALGQGPQFIFQYYREEENGRGNFPPRFSGLQFPNYSSELNVNALELDDSALYLCASSQEALSNYGYTFGSGTRLTVV.

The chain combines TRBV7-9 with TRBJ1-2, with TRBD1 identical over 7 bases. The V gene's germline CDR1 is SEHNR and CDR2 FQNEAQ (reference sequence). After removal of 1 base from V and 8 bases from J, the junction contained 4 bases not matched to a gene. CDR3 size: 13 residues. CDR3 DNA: TGTGCCAGCAGCTTAGTGGAGGGGGCCGGCTACACCTTC. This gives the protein CASSLVEGAGYTF.

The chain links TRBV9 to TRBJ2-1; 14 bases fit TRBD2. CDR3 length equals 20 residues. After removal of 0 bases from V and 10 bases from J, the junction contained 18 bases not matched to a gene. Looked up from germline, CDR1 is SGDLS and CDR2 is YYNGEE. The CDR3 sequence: CASSVGTTTSGRVPLGEQFF. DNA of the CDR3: TGTGCCAGCAGCGTAGGCACTACGACTAGCGGGAGGGTCCCCCTCGGGGAGCAGTTCTTC.

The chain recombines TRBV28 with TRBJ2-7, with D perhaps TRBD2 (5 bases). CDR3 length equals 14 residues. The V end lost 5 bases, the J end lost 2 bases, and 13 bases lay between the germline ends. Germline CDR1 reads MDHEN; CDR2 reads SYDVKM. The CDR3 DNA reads TGTGCCAGCAGTCCCCTACTAGTAACCTACGAGCAGTACTTC. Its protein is CASSPLLVTYEQYF.

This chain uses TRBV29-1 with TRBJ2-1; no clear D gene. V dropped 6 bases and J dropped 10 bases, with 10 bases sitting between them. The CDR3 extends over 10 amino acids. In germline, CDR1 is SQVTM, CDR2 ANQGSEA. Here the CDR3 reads CSVGALEQFF. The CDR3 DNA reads TGCAGCGTCGGAGCTTTAGAGCAGTTCTTC.

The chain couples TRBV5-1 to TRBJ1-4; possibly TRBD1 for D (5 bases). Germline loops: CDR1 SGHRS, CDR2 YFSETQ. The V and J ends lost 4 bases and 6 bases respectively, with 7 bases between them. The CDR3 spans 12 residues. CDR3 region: CASSQGDEKLFF. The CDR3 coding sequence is TGCGCCAGCAGCCAGGGTGATGAAAAACTGTTTTTT.

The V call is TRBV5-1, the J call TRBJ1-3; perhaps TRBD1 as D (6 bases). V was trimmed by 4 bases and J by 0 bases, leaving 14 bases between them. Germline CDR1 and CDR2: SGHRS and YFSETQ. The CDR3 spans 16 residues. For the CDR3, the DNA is TGCGCCAGCAGCGGGGGACACGTTGGCTCTGGAAACACCATATATTTT. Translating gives CASSGGHVGSGNTIYF. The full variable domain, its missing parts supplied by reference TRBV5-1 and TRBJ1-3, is KAGVTQTPRYLIKTRGQQVTLSCSPISGHRSVSWYQQTPGQGLQFLFEYFSETQRNKGNFPGRFSGRQFSNSRSEMNVSTLELGDSALYLCASSGGHVGSGNTIYFGEGSWLTVV.

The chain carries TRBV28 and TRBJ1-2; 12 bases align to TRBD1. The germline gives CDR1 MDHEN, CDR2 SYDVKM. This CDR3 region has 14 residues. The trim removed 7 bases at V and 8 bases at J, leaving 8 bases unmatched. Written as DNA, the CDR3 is TGTGCCAGCAAACCGGGACAGGGGGCTCGGGGCTACACCTTC. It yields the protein CASKPGQGARGYTF.

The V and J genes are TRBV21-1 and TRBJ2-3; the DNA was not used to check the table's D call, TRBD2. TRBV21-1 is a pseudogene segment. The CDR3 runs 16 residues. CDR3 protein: CASSLRLAGVEDTQYF. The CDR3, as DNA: TGTGCCAGCAGCCTCAGACTAGCGGGAGTTGAGGATACGCAGTATTTT.

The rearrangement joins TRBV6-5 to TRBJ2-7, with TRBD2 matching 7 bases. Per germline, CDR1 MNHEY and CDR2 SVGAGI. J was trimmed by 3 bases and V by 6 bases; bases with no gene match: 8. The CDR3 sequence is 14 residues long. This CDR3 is CASRRTGLVYEQYF. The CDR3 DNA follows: TGTGCCAGCAGACGTACCGGACTAGTCTACGAGCAGTACTTC.

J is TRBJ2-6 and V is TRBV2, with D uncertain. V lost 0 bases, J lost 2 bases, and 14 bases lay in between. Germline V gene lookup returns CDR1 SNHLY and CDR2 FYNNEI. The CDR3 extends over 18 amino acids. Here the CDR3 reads CASSEALGQYTGANVLTF. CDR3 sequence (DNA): TGTGCCAGCAGTGAAGCGCTTGGGCAGTATACTGGGGCCAACGTCCTGACTTTC.